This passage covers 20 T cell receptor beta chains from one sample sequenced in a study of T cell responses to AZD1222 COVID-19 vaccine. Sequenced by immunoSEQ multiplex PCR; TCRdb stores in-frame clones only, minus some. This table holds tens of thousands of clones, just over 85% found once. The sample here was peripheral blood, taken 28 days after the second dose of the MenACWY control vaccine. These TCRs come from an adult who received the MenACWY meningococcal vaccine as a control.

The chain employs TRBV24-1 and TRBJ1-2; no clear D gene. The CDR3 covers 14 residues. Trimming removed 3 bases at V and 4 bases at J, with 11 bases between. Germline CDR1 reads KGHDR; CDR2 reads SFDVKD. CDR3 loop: CATSDPRKGYGYTF. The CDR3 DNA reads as TGTGCCACCAGTGATCCCCGAAAGGGCTATGGCTACACCTTC.

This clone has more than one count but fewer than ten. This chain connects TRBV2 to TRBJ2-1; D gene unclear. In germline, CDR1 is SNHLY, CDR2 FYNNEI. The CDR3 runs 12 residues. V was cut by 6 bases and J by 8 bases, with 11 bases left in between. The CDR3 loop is CASSPLDDEQFF. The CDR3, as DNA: TGTGCCAGCAGCCCGTTGGACGATGAGCAGTTCTTC.

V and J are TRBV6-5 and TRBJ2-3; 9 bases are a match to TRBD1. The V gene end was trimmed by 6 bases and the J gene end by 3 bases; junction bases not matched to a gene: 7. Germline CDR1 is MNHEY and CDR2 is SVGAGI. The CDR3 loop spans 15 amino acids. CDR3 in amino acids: CASRATGGWTDTQYF. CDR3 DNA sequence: TGTGCCAGCAGGGCGACAGGGGGGTGGACAGATACGCAGTATTTT.

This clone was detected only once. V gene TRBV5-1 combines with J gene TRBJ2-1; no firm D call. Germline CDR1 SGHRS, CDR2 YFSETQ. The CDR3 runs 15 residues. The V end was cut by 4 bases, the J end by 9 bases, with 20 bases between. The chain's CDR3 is CASSPSHPQSSEQFF. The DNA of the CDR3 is TGCGCCAGCAGCCCCTCCCATCCCCAGTCCAGTGAGCAGTTCTTC.

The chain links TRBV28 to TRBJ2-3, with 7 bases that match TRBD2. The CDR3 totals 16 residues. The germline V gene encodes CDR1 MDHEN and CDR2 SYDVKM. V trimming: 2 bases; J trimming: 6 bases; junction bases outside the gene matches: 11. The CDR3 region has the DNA TGTGCCAGCAGTTTACCGGAGGGGAGGGACTCGGATACGCAGTATTTT. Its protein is CASSLPEGRDSDTQYF.

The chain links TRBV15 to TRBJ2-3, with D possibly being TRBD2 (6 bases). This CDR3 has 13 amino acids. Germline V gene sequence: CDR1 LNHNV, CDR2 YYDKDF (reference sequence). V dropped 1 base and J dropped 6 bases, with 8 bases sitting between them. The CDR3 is CATSRGRGDTQYF. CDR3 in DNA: TGTGCCACCAGCAGAGGCCGGGGGGATACGCAGTATTTT.

This chain's CDR3 is CASSSLGLPQGSTDTQYF. The CDR3 nucleotides read TGTGCCAGCAGCTCCTTAGGGCTGCCTCAGGGGAGCACAGATACGCAGTATTTT. The chain uses TRBV7-9 and TRBJ2-3; weak D call: TRBD1 (6 bases). The V gene lost 4 bases and the J gene lost 0 bases, with 20 bases spanning the gap. CDR1 is SEHNR, CDR2 FQNEAQ, per germline (reference sequence). The CDR3 is 18 residues long.

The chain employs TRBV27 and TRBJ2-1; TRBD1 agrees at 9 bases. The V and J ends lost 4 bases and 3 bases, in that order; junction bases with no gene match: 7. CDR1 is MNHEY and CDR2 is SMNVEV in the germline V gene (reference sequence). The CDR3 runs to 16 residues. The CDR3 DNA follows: TGTGCCAGCAGTTACAGGGGGCCCTTTTACTACAATGAGCAGTTCTTC. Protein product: CASSYRGPFYYNEQFF.

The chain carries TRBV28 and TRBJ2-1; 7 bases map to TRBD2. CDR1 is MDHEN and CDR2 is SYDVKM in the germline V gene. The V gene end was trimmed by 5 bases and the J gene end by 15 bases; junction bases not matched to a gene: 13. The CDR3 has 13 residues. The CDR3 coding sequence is TGTGCCAGCAGTAGAGGACTAGGATATGAGTGGTTCTTC. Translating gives CASSRGLGYEWFF.

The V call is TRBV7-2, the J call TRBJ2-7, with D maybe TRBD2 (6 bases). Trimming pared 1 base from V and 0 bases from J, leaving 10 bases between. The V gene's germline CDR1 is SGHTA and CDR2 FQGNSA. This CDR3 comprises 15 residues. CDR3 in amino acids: CASSLGAGYSYEQYF. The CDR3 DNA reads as TGTGCCAGCAGCTTAGGTGCGGGGTACTCCTACGAGCAGTACTTC.

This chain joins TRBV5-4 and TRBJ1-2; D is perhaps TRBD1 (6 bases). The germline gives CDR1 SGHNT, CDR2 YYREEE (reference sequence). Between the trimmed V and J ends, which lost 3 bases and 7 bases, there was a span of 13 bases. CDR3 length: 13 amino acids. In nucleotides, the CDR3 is TGTGCCAGCAGCTCGACAGGAGTTGGTGGCTACACCTTC. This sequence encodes CASSSTGVGGYTF.

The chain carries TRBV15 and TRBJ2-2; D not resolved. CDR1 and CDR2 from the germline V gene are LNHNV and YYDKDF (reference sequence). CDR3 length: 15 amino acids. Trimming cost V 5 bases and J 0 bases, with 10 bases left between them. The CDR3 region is CATSLRSTNTGELFF. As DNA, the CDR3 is TGTGCCACCAGCTTGCGGTCCACGAACACCGGGGAGCTGTTTTTT.

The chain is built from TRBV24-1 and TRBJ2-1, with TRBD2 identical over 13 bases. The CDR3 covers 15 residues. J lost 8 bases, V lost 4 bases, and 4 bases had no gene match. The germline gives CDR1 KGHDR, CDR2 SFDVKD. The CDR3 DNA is TGTGCCACCAGTGAACGACTAGCGGGAGGTTATGAGCAGTTCTTC. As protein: CATSERLAGGYEQFF.

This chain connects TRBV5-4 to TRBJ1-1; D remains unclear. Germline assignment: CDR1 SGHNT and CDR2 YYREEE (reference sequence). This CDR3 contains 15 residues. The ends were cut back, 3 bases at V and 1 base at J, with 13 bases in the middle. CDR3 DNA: TGTGCCAGCAGCTACGAGCCCTATGAGAACACTGAAGCTTTCTTT. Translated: CASSYEPYENTEAFF. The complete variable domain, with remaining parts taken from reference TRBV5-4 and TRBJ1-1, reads ETGVTQSPTHLIKTRGQQVTLRCSSQSGHNTVSWYQQALGQGPQFIFQYYREEENGRGNFPPRFSGLQFPNYSSELNVNALELDDSALYLCASSYEPYENTEAFFGQGTRLTVV.

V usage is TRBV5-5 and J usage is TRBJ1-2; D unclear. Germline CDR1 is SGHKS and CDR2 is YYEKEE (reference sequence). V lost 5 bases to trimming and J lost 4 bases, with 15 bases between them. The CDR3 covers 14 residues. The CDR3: CASSPPGVGYGYTF. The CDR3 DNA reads TGTGCCAGCAGTCCGCCAGGAGTAGGCTATGGCTACACCTTC.

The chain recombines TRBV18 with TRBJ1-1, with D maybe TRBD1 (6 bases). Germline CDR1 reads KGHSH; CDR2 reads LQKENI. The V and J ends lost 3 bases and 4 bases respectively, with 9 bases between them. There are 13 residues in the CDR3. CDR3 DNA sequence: TGTGCCAGCTCACCCACAGGGTTCACTGAAGCTTTCTTT. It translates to CASSPTGFTEAFF. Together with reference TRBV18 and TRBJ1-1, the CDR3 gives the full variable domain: NAGVMQNPRHLVRRRGQEARLRCSPMKGHSHVYWYRQLPEEGLKFMVYLQKENIIDESGMPKERFSAEFPKEGPSILRIQQVVRGDSAAYFCASSPTGFTEAFFGQGTRLTVV.

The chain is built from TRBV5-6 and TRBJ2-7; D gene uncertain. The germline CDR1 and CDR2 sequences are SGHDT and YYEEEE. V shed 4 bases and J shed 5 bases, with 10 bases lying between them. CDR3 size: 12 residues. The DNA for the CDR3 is TGTGCCAGCAGCCTAGAATCCCACGAGCAGTACTTC. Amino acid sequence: CASSLESHEQYF.

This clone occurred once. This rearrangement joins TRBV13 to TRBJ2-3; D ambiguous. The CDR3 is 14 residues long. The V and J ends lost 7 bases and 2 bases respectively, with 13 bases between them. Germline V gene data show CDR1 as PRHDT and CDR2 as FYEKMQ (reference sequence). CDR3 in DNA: TGTGCCAGCATAGGGTTCCCAAACACAGATACGCAGTATTTT. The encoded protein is CASIGFPNTDTQYF.

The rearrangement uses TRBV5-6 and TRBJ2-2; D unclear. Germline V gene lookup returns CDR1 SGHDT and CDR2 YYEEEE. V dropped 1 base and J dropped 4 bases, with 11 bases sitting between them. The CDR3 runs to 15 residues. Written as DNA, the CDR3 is TGTGCCAGCAGCTTGTTCGGACCTGGCACCGGGGAGCTGTTTTTT. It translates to CASSLFGPGTGELFF.

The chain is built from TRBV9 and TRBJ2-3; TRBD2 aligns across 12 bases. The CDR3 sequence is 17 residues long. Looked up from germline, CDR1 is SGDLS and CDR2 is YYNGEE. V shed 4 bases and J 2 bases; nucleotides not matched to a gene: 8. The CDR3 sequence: CASSQARTSGATDTQYF. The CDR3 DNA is TGTGCCAGCAGCCAAGCGAGGACTAGCGGGGCCACAGATACGCAGTATTTT.